This T cell receptor beta chain was found in a study of neurological immune-mediated disorders. Of note for this clonotype: What it binds is not known.

From 15-18 subjects, every sequencing run obtained over 180 million TCR-beta sequences. In TCRdb, the 5' RACE reads were re-called with MiXCR into one record per CDR3 protein. The sample has about 89,000 distinct CDR3 sequences, 2.5% to 3% seen once. Study results and caveats: Because no CDR3 amino acid sequences were shared across subjects by expanded clones, private repertoires were suggested in all groups.

Libraries used 2 million unsorted PBMCs kept frozen in RNAlater. This clonotype originated in a woman aged 25 to 45 with multiple sclerosis. Sample: PBMCs.

The CDR3 spells CASRRAGSTDTQYF. CDR3 DNA: TGTGCCAGCAGACGGGCGGGTAGCACAGATACGCAGTATTTT. The V and J genes are TRBV11-3 and TRBJ2-3, with D possibly being TRBD2 (5 bases). This CDR3 is built from 14 residues. CDR1 SGHNT and CDR2 YENEEA come from the germline V gene. Trimming stripped 6 bases from V and 0 bases from J, with 10 bases between.